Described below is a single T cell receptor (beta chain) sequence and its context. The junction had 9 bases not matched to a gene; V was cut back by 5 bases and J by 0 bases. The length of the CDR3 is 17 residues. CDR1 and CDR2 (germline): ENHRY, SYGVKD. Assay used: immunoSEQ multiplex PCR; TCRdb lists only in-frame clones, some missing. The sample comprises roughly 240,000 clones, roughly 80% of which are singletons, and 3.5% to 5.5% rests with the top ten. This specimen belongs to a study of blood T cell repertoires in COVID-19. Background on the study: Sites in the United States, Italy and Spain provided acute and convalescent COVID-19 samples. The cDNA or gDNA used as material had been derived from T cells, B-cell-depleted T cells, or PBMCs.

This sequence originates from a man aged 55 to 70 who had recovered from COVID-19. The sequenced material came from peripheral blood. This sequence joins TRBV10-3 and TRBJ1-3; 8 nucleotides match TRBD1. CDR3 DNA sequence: TGTGCCATCAGTCCGGAGGGGACAGGCCTCTCTGGAAACACCATATATTTT. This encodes CAISPEGTGLSGNTIYF.